This T cell receptor beta chain was sequenced during a study of response to subunit inactivated influenza vaccine (dated by TCRdb to about 2018). With respect to the entire study: To follow how T cells responded to a trivalent subunit inactivated influenza vaccine, the researchers relied on deep quantitative profiling of the T cell receptor repertoire. What the authors observed across the whole study: The authors suggested that each seasonal influenza vaccination may recruit only a limited number of new T cells.

The sample holds a few counts of this clonotype. Its antigen is still unknown. Qualities for individual bases were not recorded, and no much larger clone is one base off. The library was generated by RT-PCR. The reads were generated on an Illumina HiSeq 2500. TCRdb trimmed public reads at Q25 via fastp, called clones via MiXCR and kept in-frame beta chains. Identical CDR3 protein sequences are pooled into one entry, listed with their most common genes and DNA. The sample table records a few hundred thousand distinct CDR3 sequences; approximately 14% of these occur just once. Of the sample, approximately 10% falls within the top ten clones. The junction carries 15 bases between V and J, which are trimmed by 8 bases and 0 bases respectively. The CDR3 measures 15 amino acids from cysteine to phenylalanine. Here the CDR3 DNA is all that survives: 45 bases in frame from base 1. The germline V gene specifies MNHEY as CDR1 and SVGEGT as CDR2.

Sequences were derived from PBMCs from blood, sampled 11 to 12 days after vaccination. This clonotype was obtained from a man in his fifties who received an inactivated influenza vaccine. Donor details come from another sample of the same person, matched by shared clones. The chain uses TRBV6-2 or TRBV6-3 and TRBJ2-3; tentative D gene TRBD1, with 5 bases matching. The CDR3 protein: CASVQGRGSTDTQYF. The nucleotide sequence is TGTGCCAGCGTCCAGGGCCGAGGCAGCACAGATACGCAGTATTTT.